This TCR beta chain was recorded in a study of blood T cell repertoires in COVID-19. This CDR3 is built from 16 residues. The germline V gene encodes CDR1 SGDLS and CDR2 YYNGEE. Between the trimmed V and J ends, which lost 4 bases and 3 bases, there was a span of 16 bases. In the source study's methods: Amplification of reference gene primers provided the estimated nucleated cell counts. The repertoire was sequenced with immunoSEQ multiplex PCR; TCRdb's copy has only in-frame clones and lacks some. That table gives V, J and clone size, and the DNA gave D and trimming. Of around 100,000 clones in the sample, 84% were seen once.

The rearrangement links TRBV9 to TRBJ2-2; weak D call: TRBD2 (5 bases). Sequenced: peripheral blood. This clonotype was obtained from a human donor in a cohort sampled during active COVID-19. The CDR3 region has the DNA TGTGCCAGCAGCCTCAACCAAATGGGAGACACCGGGGAGCTGTTTTTT. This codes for CASSLNQMGDTGELFF.